This TCR beta chain was identified during a study of T cell clonality in common variable immunodeficiency. General study findings and limits: In common variable immunodeficiency, TCR beta chains reportedly carried fewer deletions and N-nucleotide insertions.

V was pared by 7 bases and J by 1 base, with 9 bases of the junction left unmatched. The CDR3 has 16 amino acids. Germline V gene data show CDR1 as MNHEY and CDR2 as SVGEGT. The table came from immunoSEQ multiplex PCR; TCRdb's copy has only in-frame clones and leaves some out. Altogether under 20,000 clones were found in the sample, and no singletons occur. This clone has ten or more counts. Its matching antigen is unknown. The read is 3 residues too short to cover the CDR3 end, so that end is filled in from the germline J gene. This TCR was recovered from a human donor with common variable immunodeficiency. The sequenced material came from peripheral blood mononuclear cells. The rearrangement links TRBV6-2 or TRBV6-3 to TRBJ2-2, with TRBD1 matching over 7 bases. CDR3 DNA (partial): TGTGCCAGCAAAGGTGGGGCAGGGGGGAACACCGGGGAG. This codes for CASKGGAGGNTGE. The CDR3 reads in full as CASKGGAGGNTGELFF.